The next 9 T cell receptor beta chains were all read from a single sample in a study of OX40 agonist ivuxolimab in advanced cancers. Profiled with immunoSEQ multiplex PCR; TCRdb holds only in-frame clones, not every one. Of about 70,000 clones listed, 86% were seen once; the top ten hold under 3.5%. The sample consisted of CD4+ or CD8+ T cells sorted from blood, taken in a trial of the OX40 agonist ivuxolimab. These receptors came from an adult with an advanced solid tumor such as melanoma, head and neck, liver or kidney cancer.

Only one count was recorded for this clone. The J gene is TRBJ1-5, the V gene TRBV19; D not resolved. Trimming pared 5 bases from V and 3 bases from J, leaving 17 bases between. The germline CDR1 and CDR2 sequences are LNHDA and SQIVND (reference sequence). CDR3 length: 16 amino acids. CDR3 region: CASSPFGPQANQPQHF. The DNA for the CDR3 is TGTGCCAGTAGTCCCTTTGGCCCCCAAGCCAATCAGCCCCAGCATTTT.

This chain uses TRBV6-5 with TRBJ2-7; 10 nucleotides agree with TRBD1. With V trimmed by 8 bases and J by 6 bases, 7 bases remained unmatched. There are 13 residues in the CDR3. CDR1 and CDR2 from the germline V gene are MNHEY and SVGAGI. The CDR3 loop reads CASRGQGRREQYF. The CDR3 DNA reads as TGTGCCAGCCGGGGACAGGGGCGGCGCGAGCAGTACTTC.

V gene TRBV2 combines with J gene TRBJ1-1, with D perhaps TRBD1 (5 bases). Germline-derived CDR1 and CDR2 are SNHLY and FYNNEI. V was pared by 3 bases and J by 5 bases, with 10 bases between. The CDR3 extends over 13 amino acids. The CDR3: CASSEGQRTEAFF. The CDR3 DNA sequence: TGTGCCAGCAGTGAGGGGCAGAGGACTGAAGCTTTCTTT.

The V call is TRBV1, the J call TRBJ1-1. TRBV1 constitutes a pseudogene. The CDR3 is made up of 15 amino acids. The CDR3 loop reads CTSSQETIRHTEAFF. The CDR3, as DNA: TGCACCAGCAGCCAAGAAACCATAAGGCACACTGAAGCTTTCTTT.

The chain uses TRBV19 and TRBJ1-5; a weak D match, TRBD1 (6 bases). Germline loops: CDR1 LNHDA, CDR2 SQIVND (reference sequence). This CDR3 has 15 amino acids. The ends were cut back, 7 bases at V and 4 bases at J, with 17 bases in the middle. CDR3 bases: TGTGCCAGTACCACGACAGGCCTGAGGAATCAGCCCCAGCATTTT. This sequence encodes CASTTTGLRNQPQHF. Full variable domain (missing parts from reference TRBV19 and TRBJ1-5): DGGITQSPKYLFRKEGQNVTLSCEQNLNHDAMYWYRQDPGQGLRLIYYSQIVNDFQKGDIAEGYSVSREKKESFPLTVTSAQKNPTAFYLCASTTTGLRNQPQHFGDGTRLSIL.

The rearrangement uses TRBV2 and TRBJ2-7, with 7 nucleotides matching TRBD1. CDR1 is SNHLY, CDR2 FYNNEI, per germline. The CDR3 sequence is 14 residues long. The V gene end was trimmed by 3 bases and the J gene end by 0 bases; junction bases not matched to a gene: 2. In DNA form, the CDR3 reads TGTGCCAGCAGTGAGGACAGGAGCTCCTACGAGCAGTACTTC. Translated, it gives CASSEDRSSYEQYF.

V and J are TRBV27 and TRBJ1-4; 9 bases fit TRBD1. This CDR3 region has 14 residues. V was pared by 6 bases and J by 2 bases, with 1 base of the junction left unmatched. Germline V gene lookup returns CDR1 MNHEY and CDR2 SMNVEV (reference sequence). DNA of the CDR3: TGTGCCAGCAGAACAGGGGGCACTAATGAAAAACTGTTTTTT. It yields the protein CASRTGGTNEKLFF.

The chain is built from TRBV7-2 and TRBJ2-7, with D perhaps TRBD1 (5 bases). V was cut by 5 bases and J by 3 bases, with 17 bases left in between. CDR1 SGHTA and CDR2 FQGNSA come from the germline V gene. CDR3 size: 15 residues. The CDR3 coding sequence is TGTGCCAGCAGCCAACCCTCCGACAGATACTACGAGCAGTACTTC. Protein sequence: CASSQPSDRYYEQYF.

The chain employs TRBV28 and TRBJ2-5, with TRBD2 as a possible D gene (5 bases). This CDR3 comprises 13 residues. Trimming left V 5 bases short and J 8 bases short, with 15 bases between. The germline V gene has CDR1 MDHEN and CDR2 SYDVKM. The CDR3, as DNA: TGTGCCAGCAGTCGGACGAGAGGAGGAACCCAGTACTTC. Its translation: CASSRTRGGTQYF.